Listed below are T cell receptor beta chains from one sample, sequenced in a study of CD8 T cells in ankylosing spondylitis. TCRdb itself ran the 5' RACE reads through MiXCR, one entry per CDR3 protein. The table includes some 840,000 distinct CDR3 sequences, 12% detected once. Sequencing used blood, either unsorted or a sorted T cell fraction (not recorded which). These TCRs come from a male donor with ankylosing spondylitis. Both conserved end residues are part of each CDR3. The D gene is left open where the match is weak. Expanded clones get a size class; other rows say once, few or many, or leave the size out.

size: few; J: TRBJ2-3; V: TRBV7-2; D: -; CDR3: CASSPRTVGPDTQYF; DNA: TGTGCCAGCAGCCCCCGGACGGTGGGCCCAGATACGCAGTATTTT
size: few; J: TRBJ2-5; V: TRBV12-3/TRBV12-4; D: TRBD2; CDR3: CASSPGTSGIQETQYF; DNA: TGTGCCAGCAGTCCCGGGACTAGCGGGATTCAAGAGACCCAGTACTTC
size: few; J: TRBJ1-2; V: TRBV12-3/TRBV12-4; D: -; CDR3: CASSLTDRTNYGYTF; DNA: TGTGCCAGCAGTTTAACGGATCGAACTAACTATGGCTACACCTTC
size: few; J: TRBJ2-7; V: TRBV4-3; D: TRBD1; CDR3: CASSQERQGAYEQYF; DNA: TGCGCCAGCAGCCAGGAAAGACAGGGGGCCTACGAGCAGTACTTC
size: many; J: TRBJ1-6; V: TRBV27; D: -; CDR3: CASALEGSNSPLHF; DNA: TGTGCCAGCGCCCTGGAGGGAAGCAATTCACCCCTCCACTTT
size: few; J: TRBJ2-7; V: TRBV20-1; D: -; CDR3: CSASTYLYSRGPEQYF; DNA: TGCAGTGCCTCGACATATCTCTATTCGCGCGGTCCCGAGCAGTACTTC
size: many; J: TRBJ2-5; V: TRBV6-1; D: -; CDR3: CASSTREYQETQYF; DNA: TGTGCCAGCAGTACCAGGGAGTACCAAGAGACCCAGTACTTC
size: -; J: TRBJ2-1; V: TRBV9; D: -; CDR3: CASSVGGTSYNEQFF; DNA: TGTGCCAGCAGCGTAGGTGGGACCTCCTACAATGAGCAGTTCTTC
size: few; J: TRBJ1-2; V: TRBV12-3/TRBV12-4; D: TRBD1; CDR3: CASSLRGQGVGYTF; DNA: TGTGCCAGCAGTTTAAGGGGACAGGGTGTCGGCTACACCTTC
size: few; J: TRBJ2-2; V: TRBV5-1; D: -; CDR3: CASSLGGPHAGELFF; DNA: TGCGCCAGCAGCTTGGGGGGGCCACACGCCGGGGAGCTGTTTTTT
size: few; J: TRBJ2-2; V: TRBV10-3; D: TRBD1; CDR3: CAISTGGEMGRGTGELFF; DNA: TGTGCCATCAGTACAGGGGGCGAGATGGGTAGGGGCACCGGGGAGCTGTTTTTT
size: few; J: TRBJ2-3; V: TRBV20-1; D: TRBD2; CDR3: CSASRAGVGDTQYF; DNA: TGCAGTGCTAGTCGGGCGGGAGTAGGTGATACGCAGTATTTT
size: few; J: TRBJ2-3; V: TRBV7-9; D: -; CDR3: CASSLGVVTTDTQYF; DNA: TGTGCCAGCAGCTTAGGGGTGGTAACCACAGATACGCAGTATTTT
size: few; J: TRBJ1-1; V: TRBV6-2/TRBV6-3; D: -; CDR3: CASSYGRRHTEAFF; DNA: TGTGCCAGCAGTTACGGGCGGCGGCACACTGAAGCTTTCTTT
size: many; J: TRBJ2-6; V: TRBV7-2; D: -; CDR3: CASSLIGAGANVLTF; DNA: TGTGCCAGCAGCTTAATCGGCGCTGGGGCCAACGTCCTGACTTTC
size: many; J: TRBJ2-2; V: TRBV12-3/TRBV12-4; D: -; CDR3: CASNILAESGELFF; DNA: TGTGCCAGCAACATTCTGGCGGAAAGCGGGGAGCTGTTTTTT
size: -; J: TRBJ1-5; V: TRBV7-2; D: -; CDR3: CASSPQRTQPQHF; DNA: TGTGCCAGCAGCCCGCAGAGGACACAGCCCCAGCATTTT
size: -; J: TRBJ1-5; V: TRBV6-1; D: -; CDR3: CASSAGLSNQPQHF; DNA: TGTGCCAGCAGCGCCGGACTTAGCAATCAGCCCCAGCATTTT
size: -; J: TRBJ2-7; V: TRBV10-1; D: -; CDR3: CASKRDGVSYEQYF; DNA: TGCGCCAGCAAACGGGACGGTGTCTCCTACGAGCAGTACTTC
size: few; J: TRBJ2-1; V: TRBV28; D: TRBD2; CDR3: CASRLAGGQERNEQFF; DNA: TGTGCCAGCAGACTAGCGGGGGGGCAAGAAAGGAATGAGCAGTTCTTC
size: -; J: TRBJ2-7; V: TRBV10-3; D: -; CDR3: CATSNGPYEQYF; DNA: TGTGCCACGTCTAATGGACCCTACGAGCAGTACTTC
size: -; J: TRBJ2-2; V: TRBV7-6; D: -; CDR3: CASSSSHAGDTGELFF; DNA: TGTGCCAGCAGCTCGTCCCACGCGGGCGACACCGGGGAGCTGTTTTTT
size: few; J: TRBJ2-1; V: TRBV4-2; D: -; CDR3: CASSLLRDTWNEQFF; DNA: TGTGCCAGCAGCCTGCTCAGAGATACGTGGAATGAGCAGTTCTTC
size: many; J: TRBJ1-1; V: TRBV5-1; D: -; CDR3: CASSLTQGITEAFF; DNA: TGCGCCAGCAGCTTAACTCAAGGGATCACTGAAGCTTTCTTT
size: many; J: TRBJ2-2; V: TRBV15; D: TRBD1; CDR3: CATSTWDRANTGELFF; DNA: TGTGCCACCAGCACATGGGACAGGGCGAACACCGGGGAGCTGTTTTTT
size: few; J: TRBJ1-3; V: TRBV20-1; D: -; CDR3: CSARDLQASGNTIYF; DNA: TGCAGTGCTAGAGATCTACAGGCCTCTGGAAACACCATATATTTT
size: -; J: TRBJ2-7; V: TRBV5-5; D: TRBD1; CDR3: CASSGDRGVNTYEQYF; DNA: TGTGCCAGCAGCGGGGACAGGGGGGTCAATACCTACGAGCAGTACTTC
size: -; J: TRBJ2-1; V: TRBV20-1; D: -; CDR3: CSADPGTGYNEQFF; DNA: TGCAGTGCGGACCCCGGGACCGGCTACAATGAGCAGTTCTTC
size: few; J: TRBJ1-1; V: TRBV20-1; D: -; CDR3: CSARAGPGGTEAFF; DNA: TGCAGTGCTAGAGCAGGACCAGGTGGCACTGAAGCTTTCTTT
size: few; J: TRBJ2-1; V: TRBV2; D: -; CDR3: CASGRGSSPYNEQFF; DNA: TGTGCCAGCGGTAGAGGGAGTAGCCCCTACAATGAGCAGTTCTTC
size: -; J: TRBJ2-7; V: TRBV9; D: -; CDR3: CASSGAGARSYEQYF; DNA: TGTGCCAGCAGTGGGGCGGGGGCCAGATCCTACGAGCAGTACTTC
size: few; J: TRBJ1-5; V: TRBV20-1; D: -; CDR3: CSARPVEGWQPQHF; DNA: TGCAGTGCTAGACCCGTGGAGGGCTGGCAGCCCCAGCATTTT
size: -; J: TRBJ2-2; V: TRBV30; D: -; CDR3: CAWSRVHTGELFF; DNA: TGTGCCTGGAGTCGGGTACACACCGGGGAGCTGTTTTTT
size: few; J: TRBJ2-1; V: TRBV5-4; D: TRBD2; CDR3: CASSRVVLADYNEQFF; DNA: TGTGCCAGCAGCCGCGTTGTACTAGCGGACTACAATGAGCAGTTCTTC
size: -; J: TRBJ2-3; V: TRBV18; D: -; CDR3: CASSRKSGDVPDTQYF; DNA: TGTGCCAGCTCCCGTAAGTCGGGAGACGTCCCAGATACGCAGTATTTT
size: many; J: TRBJ1-4; V: TRBV12-3/TRBV12-4; D: TRBD1; CDR3: CASTLGQGKATNEKLFF; DNA: TGTGCCAGCACCCTAGGACAGGGCAAGGCAACTAATGAAAAACTGTTTTTT
size: few; J: TRBJ2-7; V: TRBV20-1; D: -; CDR3: CSAHFPGGSYEQYF; DNA: TGCAGTGCCCACTTCCCGGGCGGCTCCTACGAGCAGTACTTC
size: -; J: TRBJ1-2; V: TRBV20-1; D: -; CDR3: CSVTVLGYGYTF; DNA: TGCAGTGTGACAGTTCTTGGCTATGGCTACACCTTC
size: -; J: TRBJ2-1; V: TRBV5-1; D: -; CDR3: CASTTRRGEYNEQFF; DNA: TGCGCCAGCACCACAAGGAGGGGGGAATACAATGAGCAGTTCTTC
size: many; J: TRBJ2-1; V: TRBV5-5; D: -; CDR3: CASRPTGPHNEQFF; DNA: TGTGCCAGCAGACCGACCGGGCCGCACAATGAGCAGTTCTTC
size: many; J: TRBJ2-5; V: TRBV5-5; D: -; CDR3: CATRSDQETQYF; DNA: TGTGCCACCCGCTCCGACCAAGAGACCCAGTACTTC
size: many; J: TRBJ2-3; V: TRBV4-2; D: -; CDR3: CASSQEPASTDTQYF; DNA: TGTGCCAGCAGCCAAGAGCCAGCTAGCACAGATACGCAGTATTTT
size: many; J: TRBJ1-1; V: TRBV12-3/TRBV12-4; D: -; CDR3: CASIRFGGRDTEAFF; DNA: TGTGCCAGCATTCGTTTCGGAGGGCGTGACACTGAAGCTTTCTTT
size: few; J: TRBJ2-5; V: TRBV29-1; D: TRBD2; CDR3: CSVETSGQETQYF; DNA: TGCAGCGTTGAGACTAGCGGGCAAGAGACCCAGTACTTC
size: few; J: TRBJ1-3; V: TRBV18; D: -; CDR3: CASSQGQAGSGNTIYF; DNA: TGTGCCAGCTCACAGGGGCAGGCCGGCTCTGGAAACACCATATATTTT
size: many; J: TRBJ2-1; V: TRBV29-1; D: TRBD2; CDR3: CSVGQRDGGDEQFF; DNA: TGCAGCGTTGGGCAGCGGGACGGAGGGGATGAGCAGTTCTTC
size: -; J: TRBJ2-4; V: TRBV11-2; D: -; CDR3: CASSFLGGGNIQYF; DNA: TGTGCCAGCAGCTTCTTAGGAGGTGGAAACATTCAGTACTTC
size: -; J: TRBJ2-2; V: TRBV12-3/TRBV12-4; D: -; CDR3: CASRPDQTGELFF; DNA: TGTGCCAGCAGACCGGACCAAACCGGGGAGCTGTTTTTT
size: -; J: TRBJ2-6; V: TRBV20-1; D: -; CDR3: CSAHWAGANVLTF; DNA: TGCAGTGCTCACTGGGCTGGGGCCAACGTCCTGACTTTC
size: few; J: TRBJ1-1; V: TRBV12-3/TRBV12-4; D: TRBD1; CDR3: CASSSRTGGGDTEAFF; DNA: TGTGCCAGCAGTTCAAGGACAGGGGGGGGTGACACTGAAGCTTTCTTT
size: few; J: TRBJ1-1; V: TRBV6-2/TRBV6-3; D: -; CDR3: CASSYQGSTEAFF; DNA: TGTGCCAGCAGTTACCAGGGTTCCACTGAAGCTTTCTTT
size: many; J: TRBJ2-7; V: TRBV28; D: TRBD1; CDR3: CATLDREEYEQYF; DNA: TGTGCCACTCTGGACAGGGAGGAATACGAGCAGTACTTC
size: many; J: TRBJ2-1; V: TRBV29-1; D: -; CDR3: CSVESVVSDEQFF; DNA: TGCAGCGTTGAATCGGTTGTAAGCGATGAGCAGTTCTTC